The 25 T cell receptor beta chains given below trace back to one sample, sequenced in a study of T cell clonality in common variable immunodeficiency. Broader study findings: In common variable immunodeficiency, TCR beta chains reportedly carried fewer deletions and N-nucleotide insertions.

Antigens for these TCRs are unknown. TCRdb's table, derived via immunoSEQ multiplex PCR, lists solely in-frame clones and lacks some. The sample is made up of about 34,000 clones, none counted only once. The material sequenced was peripheral blood mononuclear cells. The source of these receptors is a human donor with common variable immunodeficiency.

This CDR3 reads CASSADRAYEQYF. The CDR3 DNA, read in part, is TGTGCCAGCAGCGCCGACAGGGCCTACGAG. The gene calls are TRBV5-5 and TRBJ2-7, with TRBD1 identical over 7 bases. The read is 3 residues too short to cover the CDR3 end, so that end is filled in from the germline J gene. This CDR3 contains 13 residues. V trimming: 4 bases; J trimming: 2 bases; junction bases outside the gene matches: 3. The germline gives CDR1 SGHKS, CDR2 YYEKEE (reference sequence). The full variable domain, rest sourced from reference TRBV5-5 and TRBJ2-7, is DAGVTQSPTHLIKTRGQQVTLRCSPISGHKSVSWYQQVLGQGPQFIFQYYEKEERGRGNFPDRFSARQFPNYSSELNVNALLLGDSALYLCASSADRAYEQYFGPGTRLTVT.

Ten or more counts support this clone. Read data end 3 residues before the CDR3 end; the end is taken from the germline J gene. The chain carries TRBV7-3 and TRBJ2-1; D is possibly TRBD1 (6 bases). The germline CDR1 and CDR2 sequences are SGHTA and FQGTGA. V lost 3 bases and J lost 4, with 7 bases in between. CDR3 length: 13 amino acids. The sequenced part of the CDR3 DNA is TGTGCCAGCAGCTTTGGACAGTACAATGAG. This sequence encodes CASSFGQYNE. The full-length CDR3 reads as CASSFGQYNEQFF.

This clone was counted at least ten times. The read finishes 3 residues shy of the CDR3 end, and the germline J gene is used to complete it. The chain is built from TRBV19 and TRBJ2-6, with D perhaps matching TRBD1 (6 bases). Per the germline V gene, CDR1 is LNHDA and CDR2 is SQIVND (reference sequence). The CDR3 spans 14 residues. V dropped 10 bases and J dropped 2 bases, with 12 bases sitting between them. The CDR3 bases that were read are TGTGCCACGAACAGGGACACTGGGGCCAACGTC. Translated: CATNRDTGANV. The whole CDR3 reads CATNRDTGANVLTF.

Many counts were recorded for this clone. Coverage ceases 3 residues before the CDR3 finishes, and the germline J gene fills in the end. The chain recombines TRBV7-9 with TRBJ2-3; D perhaps matches TRBD1 (5 bases). V dropped 6 bases and J dropped 2 bases, with 9 bases sitting between them. This CDR3 region has 13 residues. The germline gives CDR1 SEHNR, CDR2 FQNEAQ (reference sequence). CDR3: CASSSTDTDTQYF. CDR3 bases read: TGTGCCAGCAGTTCGACAGACACAGATACG.

This clone occurred many times. The CDR3 goes on 3 residues after the read ends, and that part is filled in from the germline J gene. The rearrangement joins TRBV5-1 to TRBJ2-7; 7 nucleotides match TRBD2. V lost 1 base to trimming and J lost 1 base; unmatched junction nucleotides: 8. Germline V gene lookup returns CDR1 SGHRS and CDR2 YFSETQ. The CDR3 has 16 amino acids. The DNA read from the CDR3 is TGCGCCAGCAGCTTGTCGGCTAGCGGCCTATCCTACGAG. Translated, it gives CASSLSASGLSYE. The whole CDR3 is CASSLSASGLSYEQYF.

There are many counts of this clone. The read ends 3 residues before the CDR3 terminus; that terminus is restored from the germline J gene. This sequence joins TRBV10-3 and TRBJ1-4; 7 bases fit TRBD1. The trim removed 3 bases at V and 8 bases at J, leaving 6 bases unmatched. The CDR3 contains 14 residues. The germline gives CDR1 ENHRY, CDR2 SYGVKD. The CDR3 reads CAISDDREGEKLFF. Partial CDR3 DNA: TGTGCCATCAGTGATGACAGGGAGGGAGAAAAA.

This clone was seen more than once but under ten times. Read data end 3 residues before the CDR3 end; the end is taken from the germline J gene. The V and J genes are TRBV19 and TRBJ1-2; D is ambiguous. Germline loops: CDR1 LNHDA, CDR2 SQIVND (reference sequence). The CDR3 consists of 12 residues. The CDR3 sequence: CASSYRQDGYTF. The covered CDR3 bases are TGTGCCAGTAGTTACAGACAAGACGGC.

This clone was seen repeatedly, ten times or more. The read halts 3 residues ahead of the CDR3 end, with the missing end drawn from the germline J gene. The chain links TRBV5-1 to TRBJ1-1, with D possibly being TRBD1 (6 bases). This CDR3 region has 13 residues. The V and J ends lost 3 bases and 1 base respectively, with 7 bases between them. Per germline, CDR1 SGHRS and CDR2 YFSETQ. CDR3 sequence: CASSSTGNTEAFF. The CDR3 DNA, read in part, is TGCGCCAGCAGCTCGACAGGGAACACTGAA.

This clone was seen a handful of times. The read terminates 3 residues before the CDR3 end, so the remaining end is supplied by the germline J gene. The chain employs TRBV7-6 and TRBJ2-7; 11 nucleotides match TRBD1. The CDR3 sequence is 17 residues long. With 6 bases clipped from V and 0 bases from J, the junction kept 10 bases outside the gene matches. Germline lookup yields CDR1 SGHVS and CDR2 FNYEAQ. The CDR3: CASSQGQGALISYEQYF. The DNA read from the CDR3 is TGTGCCAGCAGTCAAGGACAGGGGGCCTTGATCTCCTACGAG.

This clone was found a few times. From the germline J gene comes the end of the CDR3, since the read stops 3 residues before it. The chain employs TRBV7-2 and TRBJ2-5, with D possibly TRBD2 on 5 matching bases. V lost 5 bases and J lost 7, with 17 bases in between. The CDR3 consists of 14 residues. CDR1 SGHTA and CDR2 FQGNSA come from the germline V gene. The DNA read from the CDR3 is TGTGCCAGCAGCCCCCGGACTGCAATGAGGACC. Translation gives CASSPRTAMRT. The entire CDR3 protein is CASSPRTAMRTQYF.

This clone was observed a handful of times. The DNA ends 3 residues before the CDR3 does, and the rest of the CDR3 is filled in from the germline J gene. The chain couples TRBV11-2 to TRBJ2-7; 8 positions match TRBD1. This CDR3 region has 15 residues. V gave up 1 base and J gave up 0 bases; unmatched junction bases: 2. Germline CDR1 is SGHAT and CDR2 is FQNNGV. CDR3 in amino acids: CASSLGTGSSYEQYF. CDR3 bases read: TGTGCCAGCAGCTTAGGGACAGGGAGCTCCTACGAG.

This clone came up many times. The read terminates 3 residues ahead of where the CDR3 ends, so the germline J gene completes it. The chain employs TRBV5-4 and TRBJ1-1, with D perhaps matching TRBD1 (5 bases). V shed 5 bases and J shed 0 bases, with 14 bases lying between them. Germline CDR1 and CDR2: SGHNT and YYREEE (reference sequence). The CDR3 has 15 residues. CDR3: CASSYSLGVNTEAFF. Incomplete CDR3 DNA: TGTGCCAGCAGTTACTCCCTAGGGGTGAACACTGAA.

This clone came up many times. The read finishes 3 residues shy of the CDR3 end, and the germline J gene is used to complete it. The chain employs TRBV20-1 and TRBJ1-5, with a tentative D call TRBD1 (6 bases). The V gene's germline CDR1 is DFQATT and CDR2 SNEGSKA (reference sequence). V lost 0 bases, J lost 9 bases, and 9 bases lay in between. The CDR3 sequence is 12 residues long. The CDR3 sequence: CSARDRGPPQHF. CDR3 DNA, as far as it was read: TGCAGTGCTAGAGACAGGGGACCGCCC.

This clone came up a few times. Read data end 3 residues before the CDR3 end; the end is taken from the germline J gene. The chain is built from TRBV11-2 and TRBJ2-5; D unresolved. Trimming stripped 5 bases from V and 1 base from J, with 14 bases between. There are 15 residues in the CDR3. Germline V lookup: CDR1 SGHAT, CDR2 FQNNGV. The CDR3 is CASSPPRRPQETQYF. The DNA read from the CDR3 is TGTGCCAGCAGCCCCCCCCGCAGGCCCCAAGAGACC. The entire variable domain, with the rest obtained from reference TRBV11-2 and TRBJ2-5, is as follows: EAGVAQSPRYKIIEKRQSVAFWCNPISGHATLYWYQQILGQGPKLLIQFQNNGVVDDSQLPKDRFSAERLKGVDSTLKIQPAKLEDSAVYLCASSPPRRPQETQYFGPGTRLLVL.

This clone has at least ten counts. Coverage ceases 3 residues before the CDR3 finishes, and the germline J gene fills in the end. This chain uses TRBV6-1 with TRBJ2-7, with TRBD2 matching 11 bases. Germline CDR1 and CDR2: MNHNS and SASEGT. This CDR3 is built from 15 residues. J gave up 2 bases and V 4 bases, and 4 bases lay outside the gene matches. CDR3 residues: CASSVAGGGPYEQYF. The covered CDR3 bases are TGTGCCAGCAGTGTAGCGGGAGGGGGCCCCTACGAG.

This clone was picked up a small number of times. Read coverage stops 3 residues before the CDR3 terminus; the germline J gene supplies the remainder. The chain joins TRBV18 to TRBJ2-3, with 9 bases aligning to TRBD2. Losses at the gene ends were 5 bases for V and 4 bases for J; bases not matched to a gene: 7. The CDR3 consists of 15 residues. Germline assignment: CDR1 KGHSH and CDR2 LQKENI. The CDR3 here is CASSDLAGAADTQYF. The sequenced part of the CDR3 DNA is TGTGCCAGCTCAGATTTAGCGGGAGCGGCAGATACG.

Worth noting for this clone: Read sequence stops 3 residues before the CDR3 end, and the germline J gene provides the missing end. The V and J genes are TRBV30 and TRBJ1-4, with 7 bases lining up with TRBD1. This CDR3 contains 15 residues. Germline lookup yields CDR1 GTSNPN and CDR2 SVGIG (reference sequence). The trim removed 3 bases at V and 2 bases at J, leaving 6 bases unmatched. CDR3 DNA (partial): TGTGCCTGGAGGTACAGGGGTCAGACTAATGAAAAA. Protein sequence: CAWRYRGQTNEK. The full CDR3 protein is CAWRYRGQTNEKLFF. Full variable domain (rest looked up from reference TRBV30 and TRBJ1-4): SQTIHQWPATLVQPVGSPLSLECTVEGTSNPNLYWYRQAAGRGLQLLFYSVGIGQISSEVPQNLSASRPQDRQFILSSKKLLLSDSGFYLCAWRYRGQTNEKLFFGSGTQLSVL.

Details on this clone: With the read ending 3 residues before the CDR3 end, the germline J gene is used to fill in that end. J is TRBJ2-7 and V is TRBV20-1, with D possibly being TRBD1 (6 bases). Germline CDR1 DFQATT, CDR2 SNEGSKA (reference sequence). CDR3 length: 11 residues. Deletions cut 6 bases from V and 4 bases from J, with 10 bases between. The CDR3 bases that were read are TGCAGTGCCCCTACAGGGTACGAG. This codes for CSAPTGYE. The entire CDR3 sequence reads CSAPTGYEQYF.

This clone was seen a handful of times. The sequenced fragment ends 3 residues before the CDR3 boundary, so the rest is inferred from the germline J gene. The rearrangement joins TRBV13 to TRBJ1-2, with TRBD1 as a possible D gene (6 bases). Looked up from germline, CDR1 is PRHDT and CDR2 is FYEKMQ (reference sequence). This CDR3 has 13 residues. Trimming took off 10 bases at V and 1 base at J, with 13 bases between the two ends. The CDR3 spells CATNYRDNYGYTF. The part of the CDR3 DNA that was read is TGTGCCACAAACTACAGGGATAACTATGGC.

This clone was detected many times. The part of the CDR3 DNA that was read is TGTGCCAGTAGTATAGTCGGCGGGAGGGCCGGTGAG. This gives the protein CASSIVGGRAGE. The full CDR3 sequence reads CASSIVGGRAGEQFF. The chain uses TRBV19 and TRBJ2-1, with 9 nucleotides matching TRBD2. Coverage ceases 3 residues before the CDR3 finishes, and the germline J gene fills in the end. V trimming: 1 base; J trimming: 9 bases; junction bases outside the gene matches: 7. The CDR3 has 15 amino acids. The germline gives CDR1 LNHDA, CDR2 SQIVND (reference sequence).

In this sample, this clone turned up a few times. The CDR3 region is CSAGLRTYEQYF. The covered CDR3 bases are TGCAGTGCTGGTCTCAGAACCTACGAG. The chain carries TRBV20-1 and TRBJ2-7; D ambiguous. The CDR3 goes on 3 residues after the read ends, and that part is filled in from the germline J gene. Germline V gene sequence: CDR1 DFQATT, CDR2 SNEGSKA (reference sequence). The CDR3 runs to 12 residues. V was pared by 5 bases and J by 2 bases, with 10 bases between.

At least ten counts were recorded for this clone. The read halts 3 residues ahead of the CDR3 end, with the missing end drawn from the germline J gene. The rearrangement joins TRBV27 to TRBJ2-5, with D perhaps matching TRBD2 (7 bases). In germline, CDR1 is MNHEY, CDR2 SMNVEV (reference sequence). The CDR3 length is 15 residues. The ends were cut back, 6 bases at V and 5 bases at J, with 19 bases in the middle. This CDR3 reads CASRRGGLRVETQYF. The part of the CDR3 DNA that was read is TGTGCCAGCAGGAGGGGGGGGCTGAGGGTTGAGACC.

This clone was picked up many times. Read data end 3 residues before the CDR3 end; the end is taken from the germline J gene. This chain uses TRBV28 with TRBJ1-5; no reliable D call. The CDR3 loop spans 13 amino acids. The germline V gene encodes CDR1 MDHEN and CDR2 SYDVKM. The germline V and J ends were trimmed by 7 bases and 4 bases, with 11 bases remaining between them. The CDR3 bases that were read are TGTGCCAGCATTCGCTCGGGGAATCAGCCC. Protein: CASIRSGNQP. The entire CDR3 reads CASIRSGNQPQHF.

This clone was found a few times. The read stops 3 residues short of the end of the CDR3; the missing end is completed from the germline J gene. The rearrangement uses TRBV5-1 and TRBJ2-3; 10 bases align to TRBD2. The CDR3 length is 15 residues. Germline CDR1 and CDR2: SGHRS and YFSETQ. CDR3 sequence: CASSLSASGSVTQYF. CDR3 DNA (partial): TGCGCCAGCAGCTTGTCGGCTAGCGGGAGTGTCACG. The entire variable domain, with the rest obtained from reference TRBV5-1 and TRBJ2-3, is as follows: KAGVTQTPRYLIKTRGQQVTLSCSPISGHRSVSWYQQTPGQGLQFLFEYFSETQRNKGNFPGRFSGRQFSNSRSEMNVSTLELGDSALYLCASSLSASGSVTQYFGPGTRLTVL.

This clone was seen repeatedly, ten times or more. A junction boundary mismatches the germline segment, possibly from a read error. The read comes to an end 3 residues before the CDR3 does, leaving the germline J gene to fill in the end. The rearrangement uses TRBV28 and TRBJ2-1, with 9 bases identical to TRBD2. CDR3 length equals 16 residues. Germline values: CDR1 MDHEN, CDR2 SYDVKM. Partial CDR3 DNA: TGTGCCAGCAGTCCGACCGGGACTAGCTCCGACAATGAG. This gives the protein CASSPTGTSSDNE. The whole CDR3 sequence is CASSPTGTSSDNEQFF. The whole variable domain, filled in from reference TRBV28 and TRBJ2-1, reads DVKVTQSSRYLVKRTGEKVFLECVQDMDHENMFWYRQDPGLGLRLIYFSYDVKMKEKGDIPEGYSVSREKKERFSLILESASTNQTSMYLCASSPTGTSSDNEQFFGPGTRLTVL.